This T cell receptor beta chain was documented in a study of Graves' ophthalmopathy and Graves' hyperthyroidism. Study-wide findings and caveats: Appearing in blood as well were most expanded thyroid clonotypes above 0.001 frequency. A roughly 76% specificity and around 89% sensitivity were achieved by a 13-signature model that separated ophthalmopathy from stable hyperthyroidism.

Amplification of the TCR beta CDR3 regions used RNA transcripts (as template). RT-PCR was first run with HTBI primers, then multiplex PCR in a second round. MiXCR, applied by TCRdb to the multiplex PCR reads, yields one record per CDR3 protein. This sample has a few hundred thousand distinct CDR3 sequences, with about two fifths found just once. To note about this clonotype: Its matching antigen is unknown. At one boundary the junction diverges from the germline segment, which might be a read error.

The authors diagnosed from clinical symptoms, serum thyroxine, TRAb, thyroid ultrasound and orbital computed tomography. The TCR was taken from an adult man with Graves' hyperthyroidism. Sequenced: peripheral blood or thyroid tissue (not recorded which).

The CDR3 nucleotides are TGTGCCACCAGTGACCCTGGACAGGCTTCATTCTATGGCTACACCTTC. It yields the protein CATSDPGQASFYGYTF. V gene TRBV10-3 combines with J gene TRBJ1-2; 7 positions agree with TRBD1. Germline CDR1 is ENHRY and CDR2 is SYGVKD. The CDR3 is 16 residues long.